The entry below describes one T cell receptor (beta chain). Its antigen is currently unknown. TCRdb keeps only in-frame clones here, not all; method: immunoSEQ multiplex PCR. The sample gives about 120,000 clones, more than 80% of which show up once; approximately 3.1% is in the top ten. The data belong to a study of T cell responses to AZD1222 COVID-19 vaccine. Overall study results and limits: The donor group comprised mostly white British people and more females; the analysis possibly underestimated clonal diversity. Two doses of AZD1222 preceded a rise in Spike-specific TCR breadth and depth.

Sequences were derived from peripheral blood, sampled on day 0 of AZD1222 vaccination. The TCR originated in an adult in good health.

The CDR3 region has the DNA TGTGCCAGCAGCTTGACCCACGGGACAGGTTACACAGATACGCAGTATTTT. Protein: CASSLTHGTGYTDTQYF. The gene calls are TRBV5-4 and TRBJ2-3; 8 nucleotides align to TRBD1. The germline V gene has CDR1 SGHNT and CDR2 YYREEE (reference sequence). The CDR3 has 17 amino acids. Germline trimming cut 1 base from V and 2 bases from J; bases unmatched to any gene: 9.